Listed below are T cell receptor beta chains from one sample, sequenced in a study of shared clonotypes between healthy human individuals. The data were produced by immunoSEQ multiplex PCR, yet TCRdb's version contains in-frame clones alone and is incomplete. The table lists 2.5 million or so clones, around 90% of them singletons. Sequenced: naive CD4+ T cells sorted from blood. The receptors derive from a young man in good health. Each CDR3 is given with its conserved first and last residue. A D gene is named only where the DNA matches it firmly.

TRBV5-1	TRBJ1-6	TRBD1	TGCGCCAGCAGCACCGGGACAGGGGAGTCACCCCTCCACTTT	CASSTGTGESPLHF
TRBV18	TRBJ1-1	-	TGTGCCAGCTCACCACCAGAAGGGGGTGAAGCTTTCTTT	CASSPPEGGEAFF
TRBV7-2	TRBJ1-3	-	TGTGCCAGCAGCTTAGGCAGGGAGGGATACACCATATATTTT	CASSLGREGYTIYF
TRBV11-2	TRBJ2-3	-	TGTGCCAGCAGTCAATCAGATACGCAGTATTTT	CASSQSDTQYF
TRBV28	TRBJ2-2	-	TGTGCCAGCAGTTTATTTGGGACAACCAACACCGGGGAGCTGTTTTTT	CASSLFGTTNTGELFF
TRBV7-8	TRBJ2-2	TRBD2	TGTGCCAGCAGCCCCCACCCCGCGACTAGCGGGAACACCGGGGAGCTGTTTTTT	CASSPHPATSGNTGELFF
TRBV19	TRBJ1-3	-	TGTGCCAGTAGTATCCTGGGGACCTCCTCTGGAAACACCATATATTTT	CASSILGTSSGNTIYF
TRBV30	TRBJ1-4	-	TGTGCCTGGAGTCGTCGTGAACAGGGAATCCCCAATGAAAAACTGTTTTTT	CAWSRREQGIPNEKLFF
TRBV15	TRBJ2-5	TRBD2	TGTGCCACCAGCCGAAGCGGGGGGGCTACTGGAGAGACCCAGTACTTC	CATSRSGGATGETQYF
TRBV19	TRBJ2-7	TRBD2	TGTGCCAGTAGTCAAGCGGGGTCCACCTACGAGCAGTACTTC	CASSQAGSTYEQYF